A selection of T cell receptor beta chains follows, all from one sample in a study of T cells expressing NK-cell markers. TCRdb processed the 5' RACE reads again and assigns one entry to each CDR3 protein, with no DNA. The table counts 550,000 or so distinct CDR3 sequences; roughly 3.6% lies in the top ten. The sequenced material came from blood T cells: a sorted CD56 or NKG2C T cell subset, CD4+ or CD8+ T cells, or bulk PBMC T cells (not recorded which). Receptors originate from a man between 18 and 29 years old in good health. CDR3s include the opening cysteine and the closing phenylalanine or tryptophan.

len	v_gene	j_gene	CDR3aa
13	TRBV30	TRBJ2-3	CASLAGNTDTQYF
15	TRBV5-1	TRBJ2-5	CASSLGGYQQETQYF
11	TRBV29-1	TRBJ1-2	CSVEPADGYTF
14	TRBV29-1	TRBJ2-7	CSAEDRGRTYEQYF
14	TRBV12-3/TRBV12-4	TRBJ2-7	CASSPRDFPYEQYF
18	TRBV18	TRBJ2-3	CASSPRTSGIPSTDTQYF
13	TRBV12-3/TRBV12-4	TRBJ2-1	CASSSYGAGEQFF
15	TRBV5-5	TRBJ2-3	CASFGLAASTDTQYF
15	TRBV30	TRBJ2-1	CASRTSGATYNEQFF
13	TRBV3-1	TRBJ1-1	CASSQGQGSEAFF